The 31 T cell receptor beta chains listed next were all sequenced from one sample in a study of cytomegalovirus exposure and HLA in healthy donors. 13 Jbeta primers and 60 Vbeta primers were used for the PCR. The data were produced by immunoSEQ multiplex PCR, yet TCRdb's version contains in-frame clones alone and is incomplete. The sample shows around 140,000 clones, about 9.2% of them seen only once. Sequenced input: PBMCs. The receptors here all came from a woman in her 40s in good health and CMV-seropositive.

This clone was seen a few times. The CDR3 nucleotides read TGTGCCAGCAGCAAACGACAGCATAATTCACCCCTCCACTTT. It encodes CASSKRQHNSPLHF. J is TRBJ1-6 and V is TRBV21-1; the D segment call TRBD1 is taken from the table without a DNA check. TRBV21-1 is assigned pseudogene status. The CDR3 runs to 14 residues.

Worth noting for this clone: Other nucleotide sequences in the sample specify the same CDR3. J is TRBJ1-1 and V is TRBV5-1; 7 positions match TRBD1. The CDR3 is 14 amino acids. V lost 0 bases to trimming and J lost 2 bases; unmatched junction nucleotides: 1. CDR1 is SGHRS and CDR2 is YFSETQ in the germline V gene. CDR3 sequence: CASSLDRGNTEAFF. CDR3 sequence (DNA): TGCGCCAGCAGCTTGGACAGGGGCAACACTGAAGCTTTCTTT.

This clone was counted only a few times. The chain uses TRBV4-3 and TRBJ2-1; D unresolved. Germline CDR1 reads LGHNA; CDR2 reads YSLEER. The CDR3 sequence is 13 residues long. The germline V and J ends were trimmed by 4 bases and 7 bases, with 11 bases remaining between them. The CDR3 sequence: CASSPLFGNEQFF. Written as DNA, the CDR3 is TGCGCCAGCAGCCCGCTTTTCGGTAATGAGCAGTTCTTC.

This clone showed up just a few times. The rearrangement uses TRBV5-1 and TRBJ2-2, with D tentatively TRBD1 (5 bases). This CDR3 contains 15 residues. The germline V gene has CDR1 SGHRS and CDR2 YFSETQ. Trimming left V 0 bases short and J 5 bases short, with 11 bases between. The CDR3 bases are TGCGCCAGCAGCTTGGATGGGGCGCGGACCGGGGAGCTGTTTTTT. Translating gives CASSLDGARTGELFF.

This clone turned up a few times. This same CDR3 is encoded by further DNA sequences in the sample. This rearrangement joins TRBV4-1 to TRBJ1-5, with D unresolved. Trimming removed 0 bases from V and 7 bases from J, with 10 bases in between. CDR1 and CDR2 (germline): MGHRA, YSYEKL. CDR3 length equals 14 residues. CDR3 coding DNA: TGCGCCAGCAGCCAAGACCAGGCCAAGCAGCCCCAGCATTTT. Amino acid sequence: CASSQDQAKQPQHF.

The chain combines TRBV20-1 with TRBJ1-2, with TRBD1 identical over 7 bases. Trimming took 3 bases from V and 7 from J; bases not matched to a gene: 2. From germline, CDR1 is DFQATT and CDR2 SNEGSKA (reference sequence). CDR3 length: 11 amino acids. The chain's CDR3 is CSASRGPGYTF. The CDR3 bases are TGCAGTGCTAGTAGGGGGCCTGGCTACACCTTC.

The chain has TRBV10-3 and TRBJ2-1, with D possibly TRBD2 on 5 matching bases. CDR1 and CDR2 from the germline V gene are ENHRY and SYGVKD. The CDR3 length is 15 residues. V was pared by 0 bases and J by 8 bases, with 14 bases between. The CDR3 sequence is CAISESRASTDEQFF. Written as DNA, the CDR3 is TGTGCCATCAGTGAGTCGAGGGCCTCCACCGATGAGCAGTTCTTC.

V usage is TRBV2 and J usage is TRBJ2-2, with 7 positions matching TRBD1. CDR3 size: 14 residues. Germline-derived CDR1 and CDR2 are SNHLY and FYNNEI. Germline trimming cut 6 bases from V and 4 bases from J; bases unmatched to any gene: 5. The CDR3 DNA follows: TGTGCCAGCAGGGAGACAGGGCCCACCGGGGAGCTGTTTTTT. The encoded protein is CASRETGPTGELFF.

This chain links TRBV13 with TRBJ2-3; no clear D. CDR3 length: 15 amino acids. Germline CDR1 and CDR2: PRHDT and FYEKMQ (reference sequence). V was trimmed by 2 bases and J by 2 bases, leaving 11 bases between them. In DNA, the CDR3 is TGTGCCAGCAGCTTATTTCGGGTATCCACAGATACGCAGTATTTT. Encoded protein: CASSLFRVSTDTQYF.

This clone was seen a handful of times. The same CDR3 can be traced to other DNA sequences in this sample. The rearrangement uses TRBV5-4 and TRBJ1-3, with D unclear. CDR1 is SGHNT, CDR2 YYREEE, per germline (reference sequence). Trimming left V 1 base short and J 2 bases short, with 7 bases between. CDR3 length equals 14 residues. This CDR3 reads CASSLRGTGNTIYF. CDR3 nucleotides: TGTGCCAGCAGCTTGCGAGGGACTGGAAACACCATATATTTT.

The chain recombines TRBV2 with TRBJ1-4, with D possibly being TRBD1 (6 bases). Germline V gene lookup returns CDR1 SNHLY and CDR2 FYNNEI. V lost 6 bases and J 6 bases, leaving 17 bases between the germline ends. The CDR3 spans 15 residues. CDR3 DNA: TGTGCCAGCAGGCCAACAGGGATGAGGGATGAAAAACTGTTTTTT. Translated: CASRPTGMRDEKLFF.

Comments on this clone: This CDR3 fails to terminate in the conserved phenylalanine or tryptophan, so it likely reflects a read error. No DNA is shown, since the ends of the CDR3 on it are uncertain; the CDR3 is the one TCRdb lists. The chain has TRBV2 and TRBJ2-7; TRBD2, the table's D call, lacks a check against the DNA. Ends included, the CDR3 has 13 residues. Germline CDR1 is SNHLY and CDR2 is FYNNEI. The CDR3: CASSTGTSGAGRL.

This chain uses TRBV19 with TRBJ2-3, with D possibly TRBD1 on 6 matching bases. The V end was cut by 3 bases, the J end by 7 bases, with 8 bases between. CDR3 length: 12 residues. CDR1 is LNHDA, CDR2 SQIVND, per germline (reference sequence). CDR3 in amino acids: CASSITGNTQYF. The DNA of the CDR3 is TGTGCCAGTAGTATTACAGGGAATACGCAGTATTTT.

The CDR3 protein is CASSLAGDLQLFF. The CDR3 DNA reads as TGCGCCAGCAGCTTGGCAGGTGACCTTCAACTGTTTTTT. The chain joins TRBV5-1 to TRBJ1-4; no reliable D call. Per the germline V gene, CDR1 is SGHRS and CDR2 is YFSETQ. V shed 0 bases and J shed 12 bases, with 12 bases lying between them. This CDR3 has 13 residues. The full variable domain, completed using reference TRBV5-1 and TRBJ1-4, is KAGVTQTPRYLIKTRGQQVTLSCSPISGHRSVSWYQQTPGQGLQFLFEYFSETQRNKGNFPGRFSGRQFSNSRSEMNVSTLELGDSALYLCASSLAGDLQLFFGSGTQLSVL.

The V gene is TRBV15, the J gene TRBJ2-2; D is unresolved. The germline V and J ends were trimmed by 0 bases and 0 bases, with 5 bases remaining between them. This CDR3 comprises 15 residues. Germline values: CDR1 LNHNV, CDR2 YYDKDF (reference sequence). CDR3 nucleotide sequence: TGTGCCACCAGCAGAGACAGGACGAACACCGGGGAGCTGTTTTTT. It translates to CATSRDRTNTGELFF.

This clone was detected a few times. The rearrangement links TRBV7-8 to TRBJ2-5; TRBD1 matches at 7 bases. CDR1 SGHVS and CDR2 FQNEAQ come from the germline V gene. Unmatched junction bases numbered 7, after V lost 4 bases and J lost 2 bases. The CDR3 has 15 amino acids. CDR3 in DNA: TGTGCCAGCAGCTCCGCCGACAGGGATCAAGAGACCCAGTACTTC. Its translation is CASSSADRDQETQYF.

The sample holds a few counts of this clone. This chain connects TRBV27 to TRBJ1-1; TRBD1 matches 7 bases. The CDR3 covers 15 residues. The germline V gene encodes CDR1 MNHEY and CDR2 SMNVEV (reference sequence). After removal of 5 bases from V and 4 bases from J, the junction contained 10 bases not matched to a gene. The CDR3, as DNA: TGTGCCAGCAGTCCAGGGGGGAGAGGGAGCACTGAAGCTTTCTTT. Its translation is CASSPGGRGSTEAFF.

This clone was detected a few times. This chain links TRBV7-2 with TRBJ2-3, with 7 bases identical to TRBD1. Germline trimming cut 1 base from V and 9 bases from J; bases unmatched to any gene: 13. CDR3 length: 16 residues. The germline gives CDR1 SGHTA, CDR2 FQGNSA. In DNA form, the CDR3 reads TGTGCCAGCAGCTTAGGGGGACAGAGTGGGATAGGGACGCAGTATTTT. This sequence encodes CASSLGGQSGIGTQYF.

This rearrangement joins TRBV4-3 to TRBJ1-2; D unclear. This CDR3 region has 15 residues. CDR1 and CDR2 from the germline V gene are LGHNA and YSLEER. Deletions cut 0 bases from V and 4 bases from J, with 12 bases between. Here the CDR3 reads CASSQDWQSAYGYTF. CDR3 in DNA: TGCGCCAGCAGCCAAGATTGGCAGTCTGCCTATGGCTACACCTTC.

This clone was seen more than once but under ten times. This rearrangement joins TRBV19 to TRBJ1-4; 10 bases align to TRBD1. Germline V gene sequence: CDR1 LNHDA, CDR2 SQIVND (reference sequence). The CDR3 runs to 17 residues. The V gene end was trimmed by 5 bases and the J gene end by 5 bases; junction bases not matched to a gene: 11. The chain's CDR3 is CASSLRDRGRRNEKLFF. The CDR3 DNA reads as TGTGCCAGTAGTCTCCGGGACAGGGGCCGTAGGAATGAAAAACTGTTTTTT.

The table lists this clone with a few counts. The gene calls are TRBV5-1 and TRBJ2-1; D uncertain. Trimming took off 0 bases at V and 9 bases at J, with 10 bases between the two ends. The CDR3 spans 13 residues. The germline gives CDR1 SGHRS, CDR2 YFSETQ. CDR3 region: CASSLAPGSEQFF. As DNA, the CDR3 is TGCGCCAGCAGCTTGGCCCCCGGTAGTGAGCAGTTCTTC.

This clone was observed at least ten times. CDR3: CASSLRVSDFYGYTF. The CDR3 bases are TGCGCCAGCAGCCTGAGGGTCTCTGACTTTTATGGCTACACCTTC. The chain carries TRBV4-1 and TRBJ1-2; D is uncertain. This CDR3 region has 15 residues. Germline V lookup: CDR1 MGHRA, CDR2 YSYEKL. The ends were cut back, 4 bases at V and 5 bases at J, with 17 bases in the middle.

This clone has more than one count but fewer than ten. The chain has TRBV7-2 and TRBJ1-2; D remains unclear. V dropped 3 bases and J dropped 4 bases, with 15 bases sitting between them. Germline CDR1 and CDR2: SGHTA and FQGNSA. The CDR3 is 15 amino acids. The CDR3 region is CASSFLQQYLYGYTF. CDR3 coding DNA: TGTGCCAGCAGCTTCCTCCAACAGTACCTCTATGGCTACACCTTC.

A few counts support this clone. Different DNA sequences within this sample yield the same CDR3. The chain links TRBV18 to TRBJ1-1; D gene unclear. The V and J ends lost 3 bases and 0 bases respectively, with 8 bases between them. The CDR3 extends over 14 amino acids. CDR1 is KGHSH, CDR2 LQKENI, per germline. CDR3 DNA: TGTGCCAGCTCACCTGCAGGCTTGAACACTGAAGCTTTCTTT. As protein: CASSPAGLNTEAFF.

In its sample, this clone was seen a few times. The V gene is TRBV9, the J gene TRBJ2-3, with 12 bases matching TRBD2. Germline V CDR1 and CDR2: SGDLS, YYNGEE. The V segment lost 4 bases and the J segment 5 bases; nucleotides outside the gene matches: 8. The CDR3 covers 16 residues. CDR3: CASSPRLAGGQDTQYF. CDR3 nucleotide sequence: TGTGCCAGCAGCCCCCGTCTAGCGGGGGGGCAAGATACGCAGTATTTT.

This clone was observed a few times. The chain recombines TRBV6-6 with TRBJ1-1; D gene ambiguous. CDR1 is MNHNY, CDR2 SVGAGI, per germline (reference sequence). The V end lost 5 bases, the J end lost 3 bases, and 10 bases lay between the germline ends. The CDR3 runs 13 residues. CDR3 sequence reads: CASSTDADTEAFF. DNA for the CDR3: TGTGCCAGCAGTACCGACGCGGACACTGAAGCTTTCTTT.

The genes are TRBV5-1 and TRBJ1-1; D is ambiguous. Trimming pared 0 bases from V and 2 bases from J, leaving 11 bases between. The length of the CDR3 is 15 residues. Germline V gene sequence: CDR1 SGHRS, CDR2 YFSETQ. The CDR3: CASSLGSFLNTEAFF. CDR3 nucleotides: TGCGCCAGCAGCTTGGGGTCCTTTCTAAACACTGAAGCTTTCTTT.

The chain links TRBV5-1 to TRBJ2-7; weak D call: TRBD2 (5 bases). Between the trimmed V and J ends, which lost 2 bases and 9 bases, there was a span of 12 bases. The CDR3 extends over 12 amino acids. Germline V gene sequence: CDR1 SGHRS, CDR2 YFSETQ. The CDR3 sequence is CASSLEGIGQYF. In DNA, the CDR3 is TGCGCCAGCAGCTTAGAGGGAATCGGGCAGTACTTC.

The J gene is TRBJ1-4, the V gene TRBV5-1; D remains ambiguous. The CDR3 is made up of 17 amino acids. The V end lost 0 bases, the J end lost 0 bases, and 12 bases lay between the germline ends. The V gene's germline CDR1 is SGHRS and CDR2 YFSETQ. The CDR3 nucleotides are TGCGCCAGCAGCTTGGGGAGCAGTTCCTCAACTAATGAAAAACTGTTTTTT. It codes for CASSLGSSSSTNEKLFF.

V and J are TRBV5-1 and TRBJ2-5; 14 bases align to TRBD2. The CDR3 has 18 residues. V was pared by 3 bases and J by 1 base, with 8 bases of the junction left unmatched. Germline V gene sequence: CDR1 SGHRS, CDR2 YFSETQ. In nucleotides, the CDR3 is TGCGCCAGCAGCTCCGTCCCGGGACTAGCGGGGGTCCAAGAGACCCAGTACTTC. It encodes CASSSVPGLAGVQETQYF.

The sample holds many counts of this clone. Other DNA sequences within the sample encode an identical CDR3. The rearrangement uses TRBV5-4 and TRBJ2-6; D is possibly TRBD2 (6 bases). Looked up from germline, CDR1 is SGHNT and CDR2 is YYREEE (reference sequence). With 1 base removed from V and 4 bases from J, the gap between germline ends came to 12 bases. CDR3 length: 16 residues. This chain's CDR3 is CASSLPPGAGANVLTF. DNA of the CDR3: TGTGCCAGCAGCTTGCCTCCGGGAGCCGGGGCCAACGTCCTGACTTTC.